The sequence of this T cell receptor beta chain was determined in a study of CD8+CD57+ T cells in acquired aplastic anemia. It was genomic DNA that served as the template for profiling TCR beta VDJ and CDR3. TCRdb reprocessed the reads with MiXCR, giving one entry per CDR3 protein. The sample lists 210,000 or so distinct CDR3 sequences; about half were seen once. Whoever was chosen for sequencing had shown CD8+CD57+ cell expansion by flow cytometry. Therapy had not been given to patients before blood sampling. The germline V gene has CDR1 DFQATT and CDR2 SNEGSKA (reference sequence). With 1 base clipped from V and 4 bases from J, the junction kept 7 bases outside the gene matches. The CDR3 sequence is 15 residues long.

The clonotype was recovered from a human donor with aplastic anemia. Sequences were obtained from sorted CD4+, CD8+, or CD8+CD57+ T cells (not recorded which) from PBMCs. The rearrangement uses TRBV20-1 and TRBJ2-7; 10 bases are shared with TRBD2. CDR3 region: CSARVAGGSRYEQYF. The CDR3 nucleotides are TGCAGTGCTAGAGTAGCGGGGGGTTCTCGATACGAGCAGTACTTC.